This T cell receptor beta chain came from a study of T cell responses to AZD1222 COVID-19 vaccine. Comment on this clone: Its antigen is not known.

Broader study findings: Repertoire sampling was restricted to post-peak T cell response timepoints. Spike was spanned by vaccine-associated CD4 TCRs, with dominance at 160-218 and 743-854.

Germline assignment: CDR1 LGHNA and CDR2 YNFKEQ. This CDR3 has 15 residues. V shed 5 bases, J shed 3 bases, and the junction held 8 bases outside the gene matches. Profiling relied on immunoSEQ multiplex PCR, and the TCRdb table lists in-frame clones only, not all of them. The sample shows approximately 110,000 clones, more than 75% of them seen only once. The starting material was peripheral blood, obtained on day 0 of AZD1222 vaccination. The TCR comes from an adult in good health. The V gene is TRBV4-2, the J gene TRBJ2-7; 9 positions match TRBD2. CDR3 sequence: CASSSSTSGYYEQYF. The CDR3 bases are TGTGCCAGCAGCTCGTCGACTAGCGGTTACTACGAGCAGTACTTC.